This T cell receptor (beta chain) was captured in a study of monozygotic twins with inflammatory bowel disease. No DNA is given; TCRdb re-called the 5' RACE reads and lists each CDR3 protein once. The specimen's table records about 450,000 distinct CDR3 sequences. This CDR3 comprises 17 residues. Germline CDR1 reads MNHNS; CDR2 reads SASEGT. This receptor was identified in a human donor with ulcerative colitis or Crohn's disease, or a healthy co-twin of an affected twin (not recorded which). V and J are TRBV6-1 and TRBJ1-1; TCRdb outputs TRBD1, but without DNA this stays unchecked. Sequencing was performed on blood. The CDR3: CASRPDRGSFMNTEAFF.